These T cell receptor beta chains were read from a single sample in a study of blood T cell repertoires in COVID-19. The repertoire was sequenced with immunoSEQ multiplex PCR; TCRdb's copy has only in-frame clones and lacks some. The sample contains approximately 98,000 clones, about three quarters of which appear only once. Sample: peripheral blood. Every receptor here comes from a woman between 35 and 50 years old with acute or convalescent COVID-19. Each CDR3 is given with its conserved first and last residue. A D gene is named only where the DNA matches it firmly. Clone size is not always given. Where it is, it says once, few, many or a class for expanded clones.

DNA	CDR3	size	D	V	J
TGTGCCAGCAGTGAATACAGGGCCCAAGAGACCCAGTACTTC	CASSEYRAQETQYF	-	-	TRBV6-1	TRBJ2-5
TGTGCCAGCAGCACGACAGGGGGCGTCACTGAAGCTTTCTTT	CASSTTGGVTEAFF	-	TRBD1	TRBV5-6	TRBJ1-1
TGTGCCAGCACCGTTGCTGGGTCGGACATAAGGACTGAAGCTTTCTTT	CASTVAGSDIRTEAFF	-	-	TRBV27	TRBJ1-1
TGCGCCAGCAGCTCCTACGGACTAGCGGGGGGGCCGTGGCGTGAGCAGTTCTTC	CASSSYGLAGGPWREQFF	once	TRBD2	TRBV5-1	TRBJ2-1
TGTGCCAGCAGACCCCAGCCTTTTATGAGGGGGCACCAAGAGACCCAGTACTTC	CASRPQPFMRGHQETQYF	-	TRBD1	TRBV28	TRBJ2-5
TGCAGCGTTGACTGGTCAGGGGTTGAGACCCAGTACTTC	CSVDWSGVETQYF	-	-	TRBV29-1	TRBJ2-5
TGTGCCTGGAGTGCACCCCTAGGGGCCAACGTCCTGACTTTC	CAWSAPLGANVLTF	-	-	TRBV30	TRBJ2-6
TGTGCTAGTGGCTCGCGGGGGGGTGAGCAGTTCTTC	CASGSRGGEQFF	-	TRBD2	TRBV12-5	TRBJ2-1
TGTGCCAGCAGCCCGACAGGGAACTATGGCTACACCTTC	CASSPTGNYGYTF	-	TRBD1	TRBV28	TRBJ1-2
TGTGCCAGCAGCCAAGGAGGGGGGGTGATAGATACGCAGTATTTT	CASSQGGGVIDTQYF	-	-	TRBV14	TRBJ2-3
TGTGCCAGCAGTTTAAATCAGGGTGAGCAGTACTTC	CASSLNQGEQYF	-	-	TRBV28	TRBJ2-7
TGCGCCAGCAGCTTGGAGAGAGAACTGTTTTTT	CASSLERELFF	-	-	TRBV5-1	TRBJ1-4
-	CASSILAVKNTEAFF	-	-	TRBV19	TRBJ1-1
TGCGCCAGCAGCCAAGAGACAGGGGGCAACTACAATGAGCAGTTCTTC	CASSQETGGNYNEQFF	-	TRBD1	TRBV4-3	TRBJ2-1
TGTGCCAGCAGCTTAGGGCTGACAAATGAAAAACTGTTTTTT	CASSLGLTNEKLFF	-	-	TRBV11-2	TRBJ1-4
TGTGCCAGCAGACAGACAGCAGGGTCACCCCCACAAGGGGGCACTGAAGCTTTCTTT	CASRQTAGSPPQGGTEAFF	-	-	TRBV28	TRBJ1-1
TGTGCCAGCAGGATATCGGGCTCTGGGGCCAACGTCCTGACTTTC	CASRISGSGANVLTF	-	-	TRBV6-5	TRBJ2-6
TGCGCCAGCAGCTCAACAGGGGGCGGGGGAACAGATACGCAGTATTTT	CASSSTGGGGTDTQYF	-	TRBD1	TRBV5-1	TRBJ2-3